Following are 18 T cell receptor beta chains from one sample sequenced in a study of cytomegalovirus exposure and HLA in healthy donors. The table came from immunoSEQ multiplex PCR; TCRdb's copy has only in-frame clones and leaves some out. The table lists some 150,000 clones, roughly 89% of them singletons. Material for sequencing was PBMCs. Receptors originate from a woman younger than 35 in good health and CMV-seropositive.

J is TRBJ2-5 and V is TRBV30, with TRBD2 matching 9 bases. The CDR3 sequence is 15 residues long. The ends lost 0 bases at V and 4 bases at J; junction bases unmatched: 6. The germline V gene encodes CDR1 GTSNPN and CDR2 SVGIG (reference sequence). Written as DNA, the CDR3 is TGTGCCTGGAGTGTCAGGCTAGCGGGACTAGAGACCCAGTACTTC. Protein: CAWSVRLAGLETQYF.

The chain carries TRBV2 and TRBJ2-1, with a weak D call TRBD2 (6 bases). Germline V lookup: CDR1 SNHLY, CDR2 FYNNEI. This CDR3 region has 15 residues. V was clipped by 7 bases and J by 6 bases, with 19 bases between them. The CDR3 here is CASILGSGHTNEQFF. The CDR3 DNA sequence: TGTGCCAGCATTCTAGGGAGCGGGCACACCAATGAGCAGTTCTTC.

CDR3 nucleotide sequence: TGTGCCAGCAGTGAACGAGGCAGAGCGAACTATGGCTACACCTTC. Translation gives CASSERGRANYGYTF. The chain recombines TRBV6-1 with TRBJ1-2; D gene unclear. Germline V CDR1 and CDR2: MNHNS, SASEGT. The CDR3 length is 15 residues. The V end was cut by 2 bases, the J end by 2 bases, with 12 bases between.

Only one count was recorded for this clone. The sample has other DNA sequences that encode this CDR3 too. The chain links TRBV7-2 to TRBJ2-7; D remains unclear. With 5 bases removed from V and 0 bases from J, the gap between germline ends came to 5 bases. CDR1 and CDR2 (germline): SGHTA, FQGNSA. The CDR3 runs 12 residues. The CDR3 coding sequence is TGTGCCAGCAGCCTGAGCTCCTACGAGCAGTACTTC. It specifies CASSLSSYEQYF.

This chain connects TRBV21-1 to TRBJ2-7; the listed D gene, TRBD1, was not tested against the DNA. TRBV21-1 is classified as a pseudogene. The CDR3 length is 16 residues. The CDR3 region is CASSYKSLDSTYEQYF. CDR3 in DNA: TGTGCCAGCAGCTATAAATCCCTAGACAGCACCTACGAGCAGTACTTC.

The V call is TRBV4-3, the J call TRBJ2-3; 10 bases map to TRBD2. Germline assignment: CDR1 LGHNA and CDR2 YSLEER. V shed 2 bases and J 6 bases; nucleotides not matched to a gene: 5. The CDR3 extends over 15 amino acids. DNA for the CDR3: TGCGCCAGCAGCCAATCCGGACTAGCGGAGGATACGCAGTATTTT. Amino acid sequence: CASSQSGLAEDTQYF.

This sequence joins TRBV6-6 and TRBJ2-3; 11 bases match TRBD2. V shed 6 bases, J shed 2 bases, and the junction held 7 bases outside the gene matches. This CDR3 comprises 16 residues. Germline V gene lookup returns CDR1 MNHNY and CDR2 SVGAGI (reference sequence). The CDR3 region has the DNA TGTGCCAGCAGCCCACCGGGACTAGCGGCCACAGATACGCAGTATTTT. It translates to CASSPPGLAATDTQYF.

The CDR3 bases are TGTGCCAGCAGTGACTCGCGAGAACCCGGGGAGCTGTTTTTT. Encoded protein: CASSDSREPGELFF. The chain is built from TRBV6-4 and TRBJ2-2; D remains ambiguous. The V gene's germline CDR1 is MRHNA and CDR2 SNTAGT. The length of the CDR3 is 14 residues. V shed 0 bases and J shed 6 bases, with 8 bases lying between them.

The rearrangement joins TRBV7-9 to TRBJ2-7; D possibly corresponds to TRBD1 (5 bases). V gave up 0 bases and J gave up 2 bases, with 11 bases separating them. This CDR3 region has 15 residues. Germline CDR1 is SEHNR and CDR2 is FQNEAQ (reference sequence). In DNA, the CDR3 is TGTGCCAGCAGCTTAGCGAGAGACAGACCCTACGAGCAGTACTTC. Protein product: CASSLARDRPYEQYF.

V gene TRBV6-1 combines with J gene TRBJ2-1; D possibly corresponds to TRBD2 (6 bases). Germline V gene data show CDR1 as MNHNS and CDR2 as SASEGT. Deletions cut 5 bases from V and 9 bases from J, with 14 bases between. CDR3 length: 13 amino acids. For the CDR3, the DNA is TGTGCCAGCAGTATACGGGACTTCGGTGAGCAGTTCTTC. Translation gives CASSIRDFGEQFF.

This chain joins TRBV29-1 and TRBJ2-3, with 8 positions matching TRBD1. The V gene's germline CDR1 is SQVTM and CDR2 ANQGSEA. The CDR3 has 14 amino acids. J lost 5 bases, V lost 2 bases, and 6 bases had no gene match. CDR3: CSVESGQGKDTQYF. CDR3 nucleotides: TGCAGCGTTGAATCTGGACAGGGTAAAGATACGCAGTATTTT.

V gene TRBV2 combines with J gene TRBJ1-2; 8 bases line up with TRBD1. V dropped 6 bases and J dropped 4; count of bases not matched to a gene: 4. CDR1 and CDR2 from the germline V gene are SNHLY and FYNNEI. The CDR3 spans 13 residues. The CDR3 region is CASSETGVYGYTF. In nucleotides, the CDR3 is TGTGCCAGCAGCGAGACAGGGGTCTATGGCTACACCTTC. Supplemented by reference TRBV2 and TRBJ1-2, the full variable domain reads EPEVTQTPSHQVTQMGQEVILRCVPISNHLYFYWYRQILGQKVEFLVSFYNNEISEKSEIFDDQFSVERPDGSNFTLKIRSTKLEDSAMYFCASSETGVYGYTFGSGTRLTVV.

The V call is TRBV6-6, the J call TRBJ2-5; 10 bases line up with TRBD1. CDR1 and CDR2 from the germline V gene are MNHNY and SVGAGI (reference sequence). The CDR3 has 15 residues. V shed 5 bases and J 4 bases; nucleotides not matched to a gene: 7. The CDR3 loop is CASSHWTGGGETQYF. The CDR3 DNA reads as TGTGCCAGCAGTCATTGGACAGGGGGAGGAGAGACCCAGTACTTC.

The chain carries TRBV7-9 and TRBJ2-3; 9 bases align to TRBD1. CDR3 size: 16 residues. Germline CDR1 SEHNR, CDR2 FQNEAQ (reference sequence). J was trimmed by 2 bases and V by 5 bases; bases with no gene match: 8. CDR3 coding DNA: TGTGCCAGCAGCGCACAGGGGGCGGGAGTCACAGATACGCAGTATTTT. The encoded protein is CASSAQGAGVTDTQYF.

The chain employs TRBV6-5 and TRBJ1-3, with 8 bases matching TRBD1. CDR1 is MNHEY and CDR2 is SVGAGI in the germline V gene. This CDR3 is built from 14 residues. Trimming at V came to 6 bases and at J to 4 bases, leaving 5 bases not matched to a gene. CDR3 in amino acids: CASRPTGVGNTIYF. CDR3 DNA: TGTGCCAGCAGACCGACAGGGGTAGGAAACACCATATATTTT.

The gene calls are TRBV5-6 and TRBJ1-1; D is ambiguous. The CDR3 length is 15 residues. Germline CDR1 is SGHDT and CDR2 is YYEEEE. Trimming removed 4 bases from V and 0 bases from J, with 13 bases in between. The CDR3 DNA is TGTGCCAGCAGCAAGATGGAGGGAGTGAACACTGAAGCTTTCTTT. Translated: CASSKMEGVNTEAFF.

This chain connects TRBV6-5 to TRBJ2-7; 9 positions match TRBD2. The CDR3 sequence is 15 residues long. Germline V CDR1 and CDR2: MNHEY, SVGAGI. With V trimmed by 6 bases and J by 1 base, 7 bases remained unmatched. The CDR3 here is CASRNLAGGSYEQYF. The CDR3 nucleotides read TGTGCCAGCAGGAACCTGGCGGGAGGGTCCTACGAGCAGTACTTC.

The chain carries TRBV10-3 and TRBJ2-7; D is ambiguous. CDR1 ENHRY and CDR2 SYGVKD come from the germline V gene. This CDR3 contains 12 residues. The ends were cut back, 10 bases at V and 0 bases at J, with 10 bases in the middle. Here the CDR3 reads CATNHGSYEQYF. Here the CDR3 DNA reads TGTGCCACCAATCACGGCTCCTACGAGCAGTACTTC.